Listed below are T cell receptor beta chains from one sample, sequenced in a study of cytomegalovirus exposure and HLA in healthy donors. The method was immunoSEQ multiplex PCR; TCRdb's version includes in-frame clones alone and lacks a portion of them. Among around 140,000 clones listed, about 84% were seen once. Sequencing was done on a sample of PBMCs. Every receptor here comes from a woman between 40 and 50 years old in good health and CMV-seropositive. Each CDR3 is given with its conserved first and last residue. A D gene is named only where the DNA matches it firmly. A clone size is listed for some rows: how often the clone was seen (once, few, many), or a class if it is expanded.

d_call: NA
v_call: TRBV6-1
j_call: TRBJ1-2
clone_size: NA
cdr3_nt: TGTGCCAGCAGTACCGGACAGCCTCGAGGCTACACCTTC
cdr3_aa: CASSTGQPRGYTF

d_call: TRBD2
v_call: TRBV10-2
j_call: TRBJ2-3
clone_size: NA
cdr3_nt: TGCGCCAGCAGTACTAGCGCCAGCACAGATACGCAGTATTTT
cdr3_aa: CASSTSASTDTQYF

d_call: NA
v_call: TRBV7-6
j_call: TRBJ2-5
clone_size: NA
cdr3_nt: TGTGCCAGCAGCTTAACGGGGTTTCAAGAGACCCAGTACTTC
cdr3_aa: CASSLTGFQETQYF

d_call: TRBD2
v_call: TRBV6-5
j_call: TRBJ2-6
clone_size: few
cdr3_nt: TGTGCCAGCAGTCCCTGGGGGGGACGCCTGACTTTC
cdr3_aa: CASSPWGGRLTF

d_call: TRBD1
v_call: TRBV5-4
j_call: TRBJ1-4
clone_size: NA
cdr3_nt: TGTGCCAGCAGCTCCGCATGGGGGACAGGGAATGAAAAACTGTTTTTT
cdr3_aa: CASSSAWGTGNEKLFF

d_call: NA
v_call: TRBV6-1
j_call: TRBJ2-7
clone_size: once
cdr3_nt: TGTGCCAGCAGTATGCGCGAGCAGTACTTC
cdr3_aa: CASSMREQYF

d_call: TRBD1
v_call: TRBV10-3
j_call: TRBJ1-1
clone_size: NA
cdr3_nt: TGTGCCATCAGTGCGGGACAGGGCGCGTACACTGAAGCTTTCTTT
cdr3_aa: CAISAGQGAYTEAFF

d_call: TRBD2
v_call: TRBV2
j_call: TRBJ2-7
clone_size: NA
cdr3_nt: TGTGCCAGCAGCGTTAGCGGGAGGGGGGAAGAGCAGTACTTC
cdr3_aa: CASSVSGRGEEQYF

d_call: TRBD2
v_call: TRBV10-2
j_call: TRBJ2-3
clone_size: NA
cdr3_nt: TGCGCCAGCAGACGGGACTACCTGATCACAGATACGCAGTATTTT
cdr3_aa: CASRRDYLITDTQYF

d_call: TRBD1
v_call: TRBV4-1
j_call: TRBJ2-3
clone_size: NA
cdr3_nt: TGCGCCAGCAGCCAAGAAGTCCGAGGAACAGGGGGTACGCAGTATTTT
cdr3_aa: CASSQEVRGTGGTQYF

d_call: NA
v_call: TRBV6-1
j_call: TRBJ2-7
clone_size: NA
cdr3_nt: TGTGCCAGCAGTGAAGAGATCGTGCGTGGCGAGCAGTACTTC
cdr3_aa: CASSEEIVRGEQYF

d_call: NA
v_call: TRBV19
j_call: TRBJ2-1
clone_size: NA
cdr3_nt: TGTGCCAGCTCCAGGGGCTACAATGAGCAGTTCTTC
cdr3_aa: CASSRGYNEQFF

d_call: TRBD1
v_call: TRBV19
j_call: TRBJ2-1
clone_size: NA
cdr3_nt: TGTGCCAGTAGTCCCTGGACAGGTAATGAGCAGTTCTTC
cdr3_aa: CASSPWTGNEQFF

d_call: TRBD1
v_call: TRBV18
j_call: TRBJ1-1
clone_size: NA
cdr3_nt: TGTGCCAGCTCACCGATGGACAGGGCCGGGTACACTGAAGCTTTCTTT
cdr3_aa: CASSPMDRAGYTEAFF

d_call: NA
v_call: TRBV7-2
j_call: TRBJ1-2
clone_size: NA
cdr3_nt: TGTGCCAGCAGCTTCACTGGTCGGGGCTACACCTTC
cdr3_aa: CASSFTGRGYTF

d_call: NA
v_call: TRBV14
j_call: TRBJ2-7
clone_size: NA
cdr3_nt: TGTGCCAGCAGCCAAAGCTTAGGGGCCGATAAGCGGTACTTC
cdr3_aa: CASSQSLGADKRYF

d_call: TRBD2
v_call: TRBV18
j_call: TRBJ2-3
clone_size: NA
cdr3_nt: TGTGCCAGCTCACCACGGGGACTAGCGGGAATCACAGATACGCAGTATTTT
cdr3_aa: CASSPRGLAGITDTQYF

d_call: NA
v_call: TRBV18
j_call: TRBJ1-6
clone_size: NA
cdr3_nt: TGTGCCAGCTCACCACCGGGGAGTTCGAATTCACCCCTCCACTTT
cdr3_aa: CASSPPGSSNSPLHF

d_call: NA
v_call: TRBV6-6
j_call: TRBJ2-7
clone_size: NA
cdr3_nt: TGTGCCAGCAACCGGGACTCCTCCTACGAGCAGTACTTC
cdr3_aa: CASNRDSSYEQYF

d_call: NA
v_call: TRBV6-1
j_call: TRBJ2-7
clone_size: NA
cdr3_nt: TGTGCCAGCAGTGAAGCCGGAGGCGGGTACGAGCAGTACTTC
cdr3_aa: CASSEAGGGYEQYF

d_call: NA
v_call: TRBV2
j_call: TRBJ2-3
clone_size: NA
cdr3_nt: TGTGCCAGCAGGGGGCTCCACGGTACGCAGTATTTT
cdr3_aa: CASRGLHGTQYF

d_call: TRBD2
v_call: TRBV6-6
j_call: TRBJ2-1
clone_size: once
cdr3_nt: TGTGCCACGTTAAGCGGGACGTACTACAATGAGCAGTTCTTC
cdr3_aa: CATLSGTYYNEQFF

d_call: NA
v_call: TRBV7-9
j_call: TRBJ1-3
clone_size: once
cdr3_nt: TGTGCCAGCAGTTTCCAACCGAGGACATCAGCTGGAAACACCATATATTTT
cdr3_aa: CASSFQPRTSAGNTIYF

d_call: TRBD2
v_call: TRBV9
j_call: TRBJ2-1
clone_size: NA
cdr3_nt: TGTGCCAGCTCTGGGACTAGCGGGAACTCCTACAATGAGCAGTTCTTC
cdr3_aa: CASSGTSGNSYNEQFF

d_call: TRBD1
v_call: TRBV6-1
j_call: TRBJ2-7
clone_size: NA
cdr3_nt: TGTGCCAGCAGTCGGGACAGAGACTACGAGCAGTACTTC
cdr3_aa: CASSRDRDYEQYF

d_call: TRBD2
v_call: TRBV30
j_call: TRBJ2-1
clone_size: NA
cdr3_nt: TGTGCTTTTAGCGGGAGCTCCTACAATGAGCAGTTCTTC
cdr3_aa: CAFSGSSYNEQFF

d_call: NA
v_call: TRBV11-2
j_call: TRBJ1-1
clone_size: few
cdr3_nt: TGTGCCAGCAGCTTAGGGGCAGGGCTGAACACTGAAGCTTTCTTT
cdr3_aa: CASSLGAGLNTEAFF

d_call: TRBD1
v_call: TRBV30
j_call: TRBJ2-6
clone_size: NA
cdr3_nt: TGTGCCTGGGCGACAGGGTTCGGGGCCAACGTCCTGACTTTC
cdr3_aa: CAWATGFGANVLTF

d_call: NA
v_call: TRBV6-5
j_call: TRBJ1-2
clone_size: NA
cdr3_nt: TGTGCCAGCAGTCCCCATACGCCGCGTGATCGGGGCTACACCTTC
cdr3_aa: CASSPHTPRDRGYTF

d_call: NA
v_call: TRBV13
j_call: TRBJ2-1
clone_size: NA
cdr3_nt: TGTGCCAGCAGCTCTCAAGGAGCAACTTTCGGTGAGCAGTTCTTC
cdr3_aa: CASSSQGATFGEQFF

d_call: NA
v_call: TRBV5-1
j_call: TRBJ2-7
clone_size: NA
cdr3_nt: TGCGCCAGCAGCGACAGTAACTCGTACGAGCAGTACTTC
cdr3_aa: CASSDSNSYEQYF

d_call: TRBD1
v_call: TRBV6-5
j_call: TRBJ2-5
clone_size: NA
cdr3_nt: TGTGCCAGCAGTATTTACAGGGGCCAAGAGACCCAGTACTTC
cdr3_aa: CASSIYRGQETQYF

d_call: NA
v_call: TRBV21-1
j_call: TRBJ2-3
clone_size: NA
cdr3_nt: TGTGCCAGCAGGCCGGAGTACCCTAGCACAGATACGCAGTATTTT
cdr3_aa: CASRPEYPSTDTQYF

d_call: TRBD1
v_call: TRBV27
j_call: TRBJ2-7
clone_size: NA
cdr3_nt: TGTGCCAGCAGTCTCGCCGGGACAGTAAGTTCCTACGAGCAGTACTTC
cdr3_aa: CASSLAGTVSSYEQYF

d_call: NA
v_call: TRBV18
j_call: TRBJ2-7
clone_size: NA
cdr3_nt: TGTGCCAGCTCACCGCCGGAGCGGACCTACGAGCAGTACTTC
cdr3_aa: CASSPPERTYEQYF

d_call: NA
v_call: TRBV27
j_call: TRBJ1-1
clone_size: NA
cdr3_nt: TGTGCCAGCAGTTGGGGCACGATGAACACTGAAGCTTTCTTT
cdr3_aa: CASSWGTMNTEAFF

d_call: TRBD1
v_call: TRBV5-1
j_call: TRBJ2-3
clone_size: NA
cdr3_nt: TGCGCCAGCAGCTTGGCTGGACAGGGGGGCACAGATACGCAGTATTTT
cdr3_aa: CASSLAGQGGTDTQYF